These 23 T cell receptor beta chains originate from one sample sequenced in a study of shared clonotypes between healthy human individuals. The method was immunoSEQ multiplex PCR; TCRdb's version includes in-frame clones alone and lacks a portion of them. Altogether about a million clones are present, 70% to 80% being singletons, with the ten largest covering roughly 0.83%. The sample comprised memory CD4+ T cells from PBMCs. Subset noted: CD45RA-negative fraction. The origin of the receptors is a man between 18 and 29 years old in good health. Some clones in this sample may be carry-over from other donors' samples.

The chain uses TRBV15 and TRBJ2-6, with 10 positions matching TRBD1. V lost 3 bases, J lost 2 bases, and 1 base stayed unmatched. The germline CDR1 and CDR2 sequences are LNHNV and YYDKDF (reference sequence). CDR3 length equals 16 residues. The CDR3 protein is CATSRTGGAGANVLTF. CDR3 coding DNA: TGTGCCACCAGCAGGACAGGGGGCGCTGGGGCCAACGTCCTGACTTTC.

The chain employs TRBV11-2 and TRBJ2-1; 7 positions match TRBD2. Germline-derived CDR1 and CDR2 are SGHAT and FQNNGV. V trimming: 1 base; J trimming: 9 bases; junction bases outside the gene matches: 6. This CDR3 has 14 residues. The CDR3 sequence: CASSLALAGAEQFF. CDR3 nucleotides: TGTGCCAGCAGCTTAGCGTTAGCGGGCGCTGAGCAGTTCTTC.

This rearrangement joins TRBV10-3 to TRBJ1-3; no reliable D call. Germline CDR1 ENHRY, CDR2 SYGVKD. There are 13 residues in the CDR3. Trimming removed 8 bases from V and 1 base from J, with 9 bases in between. DNA of the CDR3: TGTGCCATCGAGACGGGGTCTGGAAACACCATATATTTT. Encoded protein: CAIETGSGNTIYF.

The chain employs TRBV19 and TRBJ2-7; D ambiguous. CDR1 is LNHDA and CDR2 is SQIVND in the germline V gene (reference sequence). This CDR3 is 15 amino acids long. V was clipped by 5 bases and J by 5 bases, with 19 bases between them. The CDR3 DNA sequence: TGTGCCAGTAGTTCCCTCGACATCAGGCCCCACGAGCAGTACTTC. Protein: CASSSLDIRPHEQYF.

There are many counts of this clone. The chain recombines TRBV19 with TRBJ2-4, with 7 positions matching TRBD2. The germline gives CDR1 LNHDA, CDR2 SQIVND (reference sequence). J lost 0 bases, V lost 2 bases, and 13 bases had no gene match. The CDR3 loop spans 19 amino acids. The CDR3 here is CASSIKGRLADLAKNIQYF. CDR3 nucleotide sequence: TGTGCCAGTAGTATAAAAGGTCGGCTAGCGGACCTAGCCAAAAACATTCAGTACTTC.

The chain carries TRBV6-5 and TRBJ1-2, with D possibly TRBD1 on 5 matching bases. The germline V gene encodes CDR1 MNHEY and CDR2 SVGAGI. This CDR3 spans 12 amino acids. The V and J ends lost 5 bases and 6 bases respectively, with 10 bases between them. CDR3 sequence (DNA): TGTGCCAGCAGTGATCCCAGGGATGGCTACACCTTC. It specifies CASSDPRDGYTF.

This clone was recorded only once. This rearrangement joins TRBV7-2 to TRBJ1-1; a weak D match, TRBD1 (5 bases). V was shortened by 4 bases and J by 11 bases, with 17 bases between the two germline ends. CDR3 length: 13 residues. The germline V gene has CDR1 SGHTA and CDR2 FQGNSA. CDR3 coding DNA: TGTGCCAGCAGCTCTTCCCGGACACTCACGGCTTTCTTT. Protein sequence: CASSSSRTLTAFF.

This clone has only one observation. The chain couples TRBV6-1 to TRBJ2-3, with 8 bases that match TRBD2. The CDR3 has 14 residues. In germline, CDR1 is MNHNS, CDR2 SASEGT. J was trimmed by 3 bases and V by 4 bases; bases with no gene match: 3. The CDR3 loop is CASSGASGTDTQYF. The CDR3 DNA is TGTGCCAGCAGTGGGGCTAGCGGGACAGATACGCAGTATTTT.

The chain has TRBV4-3 and TRBJ1-3; TRBD1 might be the D (6 bases). V lost 1 base and J 0 bases, leaving 10 bases between the germline ends. From germline, CDR1 is LGHNA and CDR2 YSLEER. There are 16 residues in the CDR3. DNA for the CDR3: TGCGCCAGCAGCCAAGCTAGGGGGACCTCTGGAAACACCATATATTTT. This translates into CASSQARGTSGNTIYF.

This CDR3 reads CASSQDFGPKDGYTF. Written as DNA, the CDR3 is TGCGCCAGCAGCCAAGATTTTGGACCCAAGGATGGCTACACCTTC. J is TRBJ1-2 and V is TRBV4-1, with unresolved D. This CDR3 comprises 15 residues. V was shortened by 0 bases and J by 6 bases, with 14 bases between the two germline ends. Germline CDR1 reads MGHRA; CDR2 reads YSYEKL.

This clone was recorded a few times. DNA of the CDR3: TGTGCCAGCAGTTCCCCGTCGGACAGGGCAGGCGATACGCAGTATTTT. Translated, it gives CASSSPSDRAGDTQYF. The chain uses TRBV28 and TRBJ2-3; 8 bases are a match to TRBD1. Germline V gene lookup returns CDR1 MDHEN and CDR2 SYDVKM. The CDR3 sequence is 16 residues long. Germline trimming cut 4 bases from V and 6 bases from J; bases unmatched to any gene: 12. Filled out from reference TRBV28 and TRBJ2-3, the complete variable domain reads DVKVTQSSRYLVKRTGEKVFLECVQDMDHENMFWYRQDPGLGLRLIYFSYDVKMKEKGDIPEGYSVSREKKERFSLILESASTNQTSMYLCASSSPSDRAGDTQYFGPGTRLTVL.

The chain employs TRBV7-9 and TRBJ1-2, with 7 bases aligning to TRBD1. J gave up 3 bases and V 5 bases, and 0 bases lay outside the gene matches. Germline lookup yields CDR1 SEHNR and CDR2 FQNEAQ (reference sequence). This CDR3 contains 12 residues. The CDR3 is CASSDRDYGYTF. CDR3 coding DNA: TGTGCCAGCAGCGACAGGGACTATGGCTACACCTTC. Complete variable domain (other parts from reference TRBV7-9 and TRBJ1-2): DTGVSQNPRHKITKRGQNVTFRCDPISEHNRLYWYRQTLGQGPEFLTYFQNEAQLEKSRLLSDRFSAERPKGSFSTLEIQRTEQGDSAMYLCASSDRDYGYTFGSGTRLTVV.

There are a few counts of this clone. The chain recombines TRBV28 with TRBJ1-3, with D possibly being TRBD1 (5 bases). The germline V and J ends were trimmed by 4 bases and 2 bases, with 12 bases remaining between them. The V gene's germline CDR1 is MDHEN and CDR2 SYDVKM. This CDR3 region has 15 residues. Here the CDR3 reads CASSSSQGTGNTIYF. Here the CDR3 DNA reads TGTGCCAGCAGTTCCTCTCAGGGTACTGGAAACACCATATATTTT.

The chain is built from TRBV7-2 and TRBJ1-5, with TRBD1 matching 8 bases. CDR1 and CDR2 (germline): SGHTA, FQGNSA. V lost 5 bases, J lost 7 bases, and 7 bases stayed unmatched. This CDR3 has 14 amino acids. This CDR3 is CASSLRQGHQPQHF. The DNA for the CDR3 is TGTGCCAGCAGCCTCCGACAGGGGCACCAGCCCCAGCATTTT.

Regarding this clone: Other DNA sequences in the same sample also yield this CDR3. This chain links TRBV6-5 with TRBJ2-3; TRBD1 matches at 9 bases. With V trimmed by 0 bases and J by 5 bases, 3 bases remained unmatched. In germline, CDR1 is MNHEY, CDR2 SVGAGI. The CDR3 covers 15 residues. The CDR3 region is CASSYSGTGKDTQYF. CDR3 nucleotide sequence: TGTGCCAGCAGTTACTCGGGGACAGGGAAAGATACGCAGTATTTT.

The V call is TRBV21-1, the J call TRBJ2-3; the table gives TRBD1 as D, unverified against the DNA. TRBV21-1 is a pseudogene. CDR3 length: 16 residues. The DNA of the CDR3 is TGTGCCAGCAGCACAGGACAGGGGCTATGCACAGATACGCAGTATTTT. It codes for CASSTGQGLCTDTQYF.

This clone was detected only a few times. CDR3 bases: TGTGCCTGGAGTGTTCGTGGGTTCGGACAGGGAGGGGAGACCCAGTACTTC. Translation gives CAWSVRGFGQGGETQYF. This chain connects TRBV30 to TRBJ2-5, with D possibly being TRBD1 (8 bases). There are 17 residues in the CDR3. CDR1 GTSNPN and CDR2 SVGIG come from the germline V gene (reference sequence). Trimming stripped 0 bases from V and 5 bases from J, with 22 bases between.

This chain links TRBV7-6 with TRBJ2-3; TRBD2 might be the D (6 bases). V was trimmed by 6 bases and J by 3 bases, leaving 19 bases between them. CDR1 is SGHVS, CDR2 FNYEAQ, per germline. This CDR3 is 16 amino acids long. CDR3 sequence (DNA): TGTGCCAGCAGACCTCTTGTCGGGAGTCTTACAGATACGCAGTATTTT. Translating gives CASRPLVGSLTDTQYF. Looking up the rest from reference TRBV7-6 and TRBJ2-3 gives the full variable domain: GAGVSQSPRYKVTKRGQDVALRCDPISGHVSLYWYRQALGQGPEFLTYFNYEAQQDKSGLPNDRFSAERPEGSISTLTIQRTEQRDSAMYRCASRPLVGSLTDTQYFGPGTRLTVL.

The CDR3 protein is CAWSVNPNTEAFF. The CDR3 DNA reads as TGTGCCTGGAGTGTAAACCCGAACACTGAAGCTTTCTTT. This chain joins TRBV30 and TRBJ1-1; no clear D. The CDR3 spans 13 residues. Germline V CDR1 and CDR2: GTSNPN, SVGIG (reference sequence). V was pared by 0 bases and J by 1 base, with 6 bases between. Full variable domain (rest looked up from reference TRBV30 and TRBJ1-1): SQTIHQWPATLVQPVGSPLSLECTVEGTSNPNLYWYRQAAGRGLQLLFYSVGIGQISSEVPQNLSASRPQDRQFILSSKKLLLSDSGFYLCAWSVNPNTEAFFGQGTRLTVV.

This chain joins TRBV4-2 and TRBJ2-1, with D possibly being TRBD2 (5 bases). V lost 0 bases to trimming and J lost 7 bases, with 16 bases between them. This CDR3 has 16 amino acids. The germline gives CDR1 LGHNA, CDR2 YNFKEQ. CDR3 sequence reads: CASSQDYLAPLNEQFF. CDR3 nucleotide sequence: TGTGCCAGCAGCCAAGATTACCTAGCCCCTCTAAATGAGCAGTTCTTC.

The chain has TRBV18 and TRBJ2-6; D may match TRBD1 or TRBD2 (6 bases each). The CDR3 spans 18 residues. Trimming removed 3 bases at V and 0 bases at J, with 15 bases between. CDR1 and CDR2 from the germline V gene are KGHSH and LQKENI. CDR3 sequence (DNA): TGTGCCAGCTCACCCACCTATGGGGGGCTCTCTGGGGCCAACGTCCTGACTTTC. This encodes CASSPTYGGLSGANVLTF. The full variable domain, in which reference TRBV18 and TRBJ2-6 provide the parts outside the CDR3, is NAGVMQNPRHLVRRRGQEARLRCSPMKGHSHVYWYRQLPEEGLKFMVYLQKENIIDESGMPKERFSAEFPKEGPSILRIQQVVRGDSAAYFCASSPTYGGLSGANVLTFGAGSRLTVL.

This clone was seen a handful of times. The gene calls are TRBV7-8 and TRBJ2-7; D is unclear. The CDR3 spans 14 residues. V was clipped by 5 bases and J by 0 bases, with 11 bases between them. The germline V gene encodes CDR1 SGHVS and CDR2 FQNEAQ. CDR3 loop: CASSRDRNSYEQYF. The CDR3 nucleotides are TGTGCCAGCAGCCGTGACCGTAACTCCTACGAGCAGTACTTC.

The chain joins TRBV5-4 to TRBJ1-2, with D unresolved. The V end lost 4 bases, the J end lost 4 bases, and 20 bases lay between the germline ends. Germline values: CDR1 SGHNT, CDR2 YYREEE (reference sequence). This CDR3 is 16 amino acids long. Here the CDR3 DNA reads TGTGCCAGCAGCGGCGGTTGGGGATTTAATTTCTATGGCTACACCTTC. It codes for CASSGGWGFNFYGYTF.